This TCR beta chain is drawn from a study of cytomegalovirus exposure and HLA in healthy donors. TCRdb keeps only in-frame clones here, not all; method: immunoSEQ multiplex PCR. Of about 160,000 clones listed, 65% to 90% were seen once; the top ten hold 2% to 2.5%. Study conclusions and caveats: CMV antigen specificity was confirmed in vitro for a few CMV-associated chains.

A note on this clone: What it binds is unknown.

The donors were part of the validation cohort of over a hundred subjects. That cohort was separate from the first cohort, which comprised under 750 subjects. The sample was PBMCs. This clonotype was sampled from a woman aged 18-29 years in good health and CMV-seronegative.

CDR3 amino acids: CASSLKVGRTNEKLFF. The DNA of the CDR3 is TGTGCCAGCAGTTTAAAGGTGGGCCGCACTAATGAAAAACTGTTTTTT. The genes are TRBV27 and TRBJ1-4; D remains ambiguous. Trimming took 2 bases from V and 2 from J, leaving 12 bases between them. Germline V gene data show CDR1 as MNHEY and CDR2 as SMNVEV (reference sequence). CDR3 size: 16 residues. Full variable domain (remainder filled in from reference TRBV27 and TRBJ1-4): EAQVTQNPRYLITVTGKKLTVTCSQNMNHEYMSWYRQDPGLGLRQIYYSMNVEVTDKGDVPEGYKVSRKEKRNFPLILESPSPNQTSLYFCASSLKVGRTNEKLFFGSGTQLSVL.